Following are 29 T cell receptor beta chains from one sample sequenced in a study of CD4 T cells in relation to SARS-CoV-2 and coronaviruses. TCRdb's table, derived via immunoSEQ multiplex PCR, lists solely in-frame clones and lacks some. There are about 54,000 clones in the sample; about 91% occur only once, and approximately 0.4% lies in the top ten. Material: naive CD4+ T cells from PBMCs. Noted subset: naive CD4+ T cells isolated by negative enrichment. The receptors come from an adult with COVID-19.

The CDR3 spells CASTPDGLNTEAFF. In DNA, the CDR3 is TGTGCCAGCACCCCTGATGGTCTGAACACTGAAGCTTTCTTT. The genes are TRBV9 and TRBJ1-1, with D unclear. There are 14 residues in the CDR3. From germline, CDR1 is SGDLS and CDR2 YYNGEE. V lost 6 bases and J lost 0, with 12 bases in between.

The chain uses TRBV6-2 or TRBV6-3 and TRBJ1-2; D ambiguous. The germline V gene encodes CDR1 MNHEY and CDR2 SVGEGT. V lost 6 bases and J 9 bases, leaving 14 bases between the germline ends. The CDR3 sequence is 12 residues long. The CDR3 bases are TGTGCCAGCAGCCGGGCATTTGGCAGCTACACCTTC. It translates to CASSRAFGSYTF.

This clone has a handful of counts. DNA for the CDR3: TGTGCCAGTAGTATAGTCCCTGCGGGACCCTACAATGAGCAGTTCTTC. It yields the protein CASSIVPAGPYNEQFF. V gene TRBV19 combines with J gene TRBJ2-1; perhaps TRBD2 as D (6 bases). The germline gives CDR1 LNHDA, CDR2 SQIVND (reference sequence). Trimming cost V 1 base and J 2 bases, with 12 bases left between them. The length of the CDR3 is 16 residues.

The chain employs TRBV5-1 and TRBJ2-3; 13 positions match TRBD2. V trimming: 4 bases; J trimming: 1 base; junction bases outside the gene matches: 3. Germline loops: CDR1 SGHRS, CDR2 YFSETQ. The CDR3 contains 16 residues. DNA for the CDR3: TGCGCCAGCAGCATACTAGCGGGAGGGGGCACAGATACGCAGTATTTT. Its translation: CASSILAGGGTDTQYF.

The V call is TRBV3-1 (or the pseudogene TRBV3-2), the J call TRBJ1-2; possible D gene TRBD1, 5 bases. V lost 4 bases to trimming and J lost 0 bases, with 15 bases between them. Germline V gene data show CDR1 as LGHDT and CDR2 as YNNKEL (reference sequence). The CDR3 runs 16 residues. The CDR3 sequence is CASSPIDSTANYGYTF. CDR3 nucleotides: TGTGCCAGCAGCCCCATTGACAGCACAGCTAACTATGGCTACACCTTC.

This clone was picked up one time. The chain joins TRBV28 to TRBJ2-7, with no clear D. The CDR3 consists of 11 residues. V was pared by 6 bases and J by 3 bases, with 6 bases between. Germline V gene data show CDR1 as MDHEN and CDR2 as SYDVKM. The CDR3: CASRVNYEQYF. DNA of the CDR3: TGTGCCAGCAGGGTTAACTACGAGCAGTACTTC.

The rearrangement links TRBV28 to TRBJ2-2; 9 bases agree with TRBD2. This CDR3 comprises 16 residues. Germline values: CDR1 MDHEN, CDR2 SYDVKM. V lost 6 bases, J lost 0 bases, and 5 bases stayed unmatched. The chain's CDR3 is CASSMSGRPNTGELFF. In DNA form, the CDR3 reads TGTGCCAGCAGCATGAGCGGGAGGCCGAACACCGGGGAGCTGTTTTTT.

The chain combines TRBV30 with TRBJ1-2, with D hard to call. In germline, CDR1 is GTSNPN, CDR2 SVGIG (reference sequence). The CDR3 covers 16 residues. The V and J ends lost 2 bases and 4 bases respectively, with 20 bases between them. This chain's CDR3 is CAWSRNWGSGVYGYTF. The DNA for the CDR3 is TGTGCCTGGAGTCGAAATTGGGGATCTGGGGTCTATGGCTACACCTTC.

The V gene is TRBV6-5, the J gene TRBJ1-2; a possible D gene is TRBD1 (5 bases). Germline V CDR1 and CDR2: MNHEY, SVGAGI. Trimming took off 4 bases at V and 6 bases at J, with 9 bases between the two ends. CDR3 length: 12 amino acids. The CDR3 spells CASSSQGDGYTF. CDR3 DNA sequence: TGTGCCAGCAGTTCTCAGGGCGATGGCTACACCTTC.

The gene calls are TRBV9 and TRBJ2-7; D is unresolved. With 0 bases removed from V and 1 base from J, the gap between germline ends came to 8 bases. The length of the CDR3 is 14 residues. Germline CDR1 is SGDLS and CDR2 is YYNGEE. CDR3 loop: CASSVGPNSYEQYF. For the CDR3, the DNA is TGTGCCAGCAGCGTAGGGCCTAATTCCTACGAGCAGTACTTC.

V gene TRBV28 combines with J gene TRBJ2-7; possible D gene TRBD1, 6 bases. V was pared by 9 bases and J by 1 base, with 13 bases between. Looked up from germline, CDR1 is MDHEN and CDR2 is SYDVKM. The CDR3 is 13 amino acids. The CDR3 loop reads CASTGLISYEQYF. For the CDR3, the DNA is TGTGCCAGTACAGGGCTTATATCCTACGAGCAGTACTTC.

The chain recombines TRBV6-5 with TRBJ1-1, with 7 bases matching TRBD1. J lost 11 bases, V lost 0 bases, and 9 bases had no gene match. CDR1 and CDR2 from the germline V gene are MNHEY and SVGAGI. There are 14 residues in the CDR3. CDR3 in amino acids: CASSYSRDSNTAFF. The CDR3 DNA is TGTGCCAGCAGTTACTCCCGGGACAGTAATACGGCTTTCTTT.

J is TRBJ2-5 and V is TRBV24-1, with 12 nucleotides matching TRBD1. The V gene end was trimmed by 6 bases and the J gene end by 5 bases; junction bases not matched to a gene: 9. Germline assignment: CDR1 KGHDR and CDR2 SFDVKD. The CDR3 totals 16 residues. As DNA, the CDR3 is TGTGCCACCAGTCCCCCCGGGACAGGGGGCCTCGAGACCCAGTACTTC. Its translation: CATSPPGTGGLETQYF.

J is TRBJ1-4 and V is TRBV7-9; D is ambiguous. V was shortened by 3 bases and J by 1 base, with 12 bases between the two germline ends. The germline V gene encodes CDR1 SEHNR and CDR2 FQNEAQ (reference sequence). The CDR3 runs to 16 residues. CDR3 DNA: TGTGCCAGCAGCTTTTCCATACACCAAACTAATGAAAAACTGTTTTTT. Its translation is CASSFSIHQTNEKLFF.

The chain uses TRBV7-2 and TRBJ1-3; D is unclear. Trimming left V 1 base short and J 0 bases short, with 7 bases between. This CDR3 is built from 15 residues. In germline, CDR1 is SGHTA, CDR2 FQGNSA. CDR3 in amino acids: CASSLDGRSGNTIYF. The DNA of the CDR3 is TGTGCCAGCAGCTTAGACGGACGCTCTGGAAACACCATATATTTT.

The chain joins TRBV9 to TRBJ2-3; tentatively, D is TRBD1 (5 bases). V gave up 2 bases and J gave up 2 bases, with 9 bases separating them. Germline V gives CDR1 SGDLS, CDR2 YYNGEE. The CDR3 runs 14 residues. In nucleotides, the CDR3 is TGTGCCAGCAGCGTGAGGACAACCACAGATACGCAGTATTTT. Residues: CASSVRTTTDTQYF.

The chain is built from TRBV5-1 and TRBJ2-7; maybe TRBD2 (5 bases). Trimming shortened V by 4 bases and J by 2 bases, and 16 bases separated the two germline ends. Germline assignment: CDR1 SGHRS and CDR2 YFSETQ. The CDR3 length is 15 residues. CDR3 region: CASSVVSGSPYEQYF. CDR3 sequence (DNA): TGCGCCAGCAGCGTGGTGTCGGGGTCCCCCTACGAGCAGTACTTC. The complete variable domain, with remaining parts taken from reference TRBV5-1 and TRBJ2-7, reads KAGVTQTPRYLIKTRGQQVTLSCSPISGHRSVSWYQQTPGQGLQFLFEYFSETQRNKGNFPGRFSGRQFSNSRSEMNVSTLELGDSALYLCASSVVSGSPYEQYFGPGTRLTVT.

CDR3 region: CASSSVRTSWSGANVLTF. The CDR3 region has the DNA TGTGCCAGTAGTAGCGTACGGACTAGCTGGAGCGGGGCCAACGTCCTGACTTTC. This chain connects TRBV19 to TRBJ2-6, with TRBD2 identical over 8 bases. The junction had 12 bases not matched to a gene; V was cut back by 4 bases and J by 4 bases. In germline, CDR1 is LNHDA, CDR2 SQIVND (reference sequence). CDR3 length equals 18 residues.

The CDR3: CASKGLAGVIPGELFF. CDR3 DNA sequence: TGTGCCAGCAAGGGACTAGCGGGAGTCATACCCGGGGAGCTGTTTTTT. This chain joins TRBV11-2 and TRBJ2-2; 14 bases are shared with TRBD2. The V segment lost 7 bases and the J segment 6 bases; nucleotides outside the gene matches: 7. Germline assignment: CDR1 SGHAT and CDR2 FQNNGV. The CDR3 loop spans 16 amino acids.

The chain employs TRBV6-5 and TRBJ2-5, with a weak D call TRBD2 (5 bases). The CDR3 length is 15 residues. CDR1 is MNHEY and CDR2 is SVGAGI in the germline V gene. Trimming removed 6 bases from V and 4 bases from J, with 18 bases in between. Written as DNA, the CDR3 is TGTGCCAGCAGCCTGGGCCCAAGAGGGTTAGAGACCCAGTACTTC. It codes for CASSLGPRGLETQYF.

J is TRBJ2-6 and V is TRBV19; D uncertain. Germline CDR1 and CDR2: LNHDA and SQIVND (reference sequence). The CDR3 has 13 residues. Trimming took off 7 bases at V and 2 bases at J, with 6 bases between the two ends. In DNA form, the CDR3 reads TGTGCCAGTACTCTGACTGGGGCCAACGTCCTGACTTTC. Residues: CASTLTGANVLTF.

The CDR3 coding sequence is TGTGCCACCAGCAGAGAGCGTCTAGCCAAAAACATTCAGTACTTC. Its translation: CATSRERLAKNIQYF. This chain links TRBV15 with TRBJ2-4; D uncertain. Germline assignment: CDR1 LNHNV and CDR2 YYDKDF (reference sequence). V lost 0 bases and J 0 bases, leaving 6 bases between the germline ends. The CDR3 runs to 15 residues.

This chain uses TRBV7-9 with TRBJ2-3; no firm D call. This CDR3 comprises 15 residues. Trimming removed 3 bases at V and 2 bases at J, with 12 bases between. Germline CDR1 and CDR2: SEHNR and FQNEAQ (reference sequence). For the CDR3, the DNA is TGTGCCAGCAGCTTCGGTCGGCTCGTCACAGATACGCAGTATTTT. Translating gives CASSFGRLVTDTQYF.

The chain couples TRBV5-1 to TRBJ1-3; a possible D gene is TRBD1 (6 bases). This CDR3 has 15 residues. Germline CDR1 is SGHRS and CDR2 is YFSETQ. V was cut by 0 bases and J by 0 bases, with 7 bases left in between. The CDR3 DNA sequence: TGCGCCAGCAGCTTGGCAGGGGTCTCTGGAAACACCATATATTTT. This translates into CASSLAGVSGNTIYF.

The chain has TRBV28 and TRBJ1-5; 9 nucleotides align to TRBD1. Trimming cost V 4 bases and J 5 bases; bases outside gene matches: 6. CDR1 MDHEN and CDR2 SYDVKM come from the germline V gene. The CDR3 is made up of 15 amino acids. Written as DNA, the CDR3 is TGTGCCAGCAGTTCCCACAGGGGGCTATATCAGCCCCAGCATTTT. This encodes CASSSHRGLYQPQHF.

V and J are TRBV7-9 and TRBJ2-5; TRBD2 might be the D (5 bases). CDR1 SEHNR and CDR2 FQNEAQ come from the germline V gene (reference sequence). The CDR3 has 16 amino acids. V lost 5 bases to trimming and J lost 1 base, with 17 bases between them. CDR3 residues: CASSPDGAGLQETQYF. The DNA for the CDR3 is TGTGCCAGCAGCCCGGATGGTGCGGGCCTCCAAGAGACCCAGTACTTC.

The chain uses TRBV25-1 and TRBJ2-1; 14 nucleotides match TRBD2. V trimming: 3 bases; J trimming: 4 bases; junction bases outside the gene matches: 2. The CDR3 runs 16 residues. The germline CDR1 and CDR2 sequences are MGHDK and SYGVNS. This CDR3 reads CASSETSGRAYNEQFF. As DNA, the CDR3 is TGTGCCAGCAGTGAGACTAGCGGGAGGGCGTACAATGAGCAGTTCTTC.

The chain has TRBV2 and TRBJ2-7, with 7 bases fitting TRBD1. Looked up from germline, CDR1 is SNHLY and CDR2 is FYNNEI. V dropped 0 bases and J dropped 3; count of bases not matched to a gene: 14. The CDR3 runs to 18 residues. CDR3: CASSEAARRRTGHYEQYF. The CDR3 coding sequence is TGTGCCAGCAGTGAAGCCGCCCGACGTAGGACAGGCCACTACGAGCAGTACTTC.

In this sample, this clone turned up once. The V call is TRBV11-2, the J call TRBJ2-3, with D hard to call. The CDR3 is 17 amino acids. V was shortened by 1 base and J by 2 bases, with 16 bases between the two germline ends. Germline V gene data show CDR1 as SGHAT and CDR2 as FQNNGV. The CDR3 sequence is CASSLGARVFFTDTQYF. For the CDR3, the DNA is TGTGCCAGCAGCTTAGGTGCCCGGGTGTTTTTCACAGATACGCAGTATTTT.